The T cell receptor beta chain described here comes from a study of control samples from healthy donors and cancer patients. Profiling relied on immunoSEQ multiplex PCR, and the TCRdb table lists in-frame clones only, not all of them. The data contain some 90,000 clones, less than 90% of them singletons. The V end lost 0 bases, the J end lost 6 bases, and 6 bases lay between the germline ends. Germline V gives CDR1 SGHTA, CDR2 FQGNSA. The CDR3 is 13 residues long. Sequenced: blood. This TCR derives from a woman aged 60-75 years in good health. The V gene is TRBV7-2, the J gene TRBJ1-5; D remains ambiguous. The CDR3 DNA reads TGTGCCAGCAGCTTAGCTGGATTTCAGCCCCAGCATTTT. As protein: CASSLAGFQPQHF. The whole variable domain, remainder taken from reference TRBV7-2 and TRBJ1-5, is GAGVSQSPSNKVTEKGKDVELRCDPISGHTALYWYRQSLGQGLEFLIYFQGNSAPDKSGLPSDRFSAERTGGSVSTLTIQRTQQEDSAVYLCASSLAGFQPQHFGDGTRLSIL.